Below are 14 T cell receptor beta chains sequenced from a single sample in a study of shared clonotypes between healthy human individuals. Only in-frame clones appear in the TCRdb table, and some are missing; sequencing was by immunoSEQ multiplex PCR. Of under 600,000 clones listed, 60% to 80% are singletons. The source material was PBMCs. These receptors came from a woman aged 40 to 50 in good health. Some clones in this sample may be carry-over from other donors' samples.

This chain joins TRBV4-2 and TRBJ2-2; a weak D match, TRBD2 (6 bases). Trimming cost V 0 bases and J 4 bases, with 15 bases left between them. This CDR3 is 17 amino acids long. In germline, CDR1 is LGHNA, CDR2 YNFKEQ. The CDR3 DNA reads TGTGCCAGCAGCCAAGAGCCGGGACTCCCTTCCACCGGGGAGCTGTTTTTT. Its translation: CASSQEPGLPSTGELFF.

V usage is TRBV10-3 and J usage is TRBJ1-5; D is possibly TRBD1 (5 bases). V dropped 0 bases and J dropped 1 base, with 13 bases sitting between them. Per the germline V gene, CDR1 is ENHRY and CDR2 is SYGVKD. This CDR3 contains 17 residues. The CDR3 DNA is TGTGCCATCAGTGAGTCAAGGGCAGGGACGAGCAATCAGCCCCAGCATTTT. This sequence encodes CAISESRAGTSNQPQHF.

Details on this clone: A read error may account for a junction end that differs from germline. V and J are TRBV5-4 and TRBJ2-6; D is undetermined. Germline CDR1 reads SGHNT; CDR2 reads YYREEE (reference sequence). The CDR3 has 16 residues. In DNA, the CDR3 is TGTGCCAGCAGCTTGGGGGCGGCCCTTAGGGCCACCGTCCTGACTTTC. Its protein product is CASSLGAALRATVLTF.

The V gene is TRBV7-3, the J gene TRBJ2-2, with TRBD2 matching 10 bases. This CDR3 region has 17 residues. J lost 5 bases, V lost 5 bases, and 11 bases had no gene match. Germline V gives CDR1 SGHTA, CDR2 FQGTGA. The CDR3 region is CASSPQPSGSMTGELFF. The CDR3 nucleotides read TGTGCCAGCAGCCCCCAACCTAGCGGGAGCATGACCGGGGAGCTGTTTTTT.

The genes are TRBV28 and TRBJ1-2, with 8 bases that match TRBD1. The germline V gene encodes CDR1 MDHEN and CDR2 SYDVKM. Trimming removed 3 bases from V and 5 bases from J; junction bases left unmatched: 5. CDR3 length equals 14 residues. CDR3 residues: CASSFPGQVYGYTF. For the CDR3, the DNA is TGTGCCAGCAGTTTCCCGGGACAGGTGTATGGCTACACCTTC.

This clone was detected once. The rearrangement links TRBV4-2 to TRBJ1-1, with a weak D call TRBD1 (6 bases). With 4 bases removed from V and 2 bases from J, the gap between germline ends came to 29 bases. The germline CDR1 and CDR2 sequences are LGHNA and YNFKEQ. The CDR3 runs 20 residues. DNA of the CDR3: TGTGCCAGCAGCCCTCTCTTCTTTCACAGGGTGTTGGCCAATAACACTGAAGCTTTCTTT. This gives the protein CASSPLFFHRVLANNTEAFF.

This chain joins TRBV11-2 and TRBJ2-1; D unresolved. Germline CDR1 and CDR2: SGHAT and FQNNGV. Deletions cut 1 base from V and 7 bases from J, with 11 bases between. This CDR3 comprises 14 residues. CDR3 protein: CASSLVSKTNEQFF. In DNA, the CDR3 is TGTGCCAGCAGCTTAGTGAGTAAGACTAATGAGCAGTTCTTC.

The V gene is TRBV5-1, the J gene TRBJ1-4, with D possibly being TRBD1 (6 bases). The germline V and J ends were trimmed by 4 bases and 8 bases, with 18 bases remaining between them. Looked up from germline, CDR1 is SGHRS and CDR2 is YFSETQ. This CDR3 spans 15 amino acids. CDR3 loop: CASSGEGHGGEKLFF. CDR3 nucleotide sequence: TGCGCCAGCAGCGGGGAGGGACACGGAGGAGAAAAACTGTTTTTT.

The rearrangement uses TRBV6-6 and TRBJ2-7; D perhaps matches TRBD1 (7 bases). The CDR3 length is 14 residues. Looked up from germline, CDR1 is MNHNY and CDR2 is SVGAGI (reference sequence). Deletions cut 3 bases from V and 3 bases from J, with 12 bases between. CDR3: CASSYGQGGYEQYF. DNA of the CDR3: TGTGCCAGCAGTTATGGCCAGGGGGGCTACGAGCAGTACTTC.

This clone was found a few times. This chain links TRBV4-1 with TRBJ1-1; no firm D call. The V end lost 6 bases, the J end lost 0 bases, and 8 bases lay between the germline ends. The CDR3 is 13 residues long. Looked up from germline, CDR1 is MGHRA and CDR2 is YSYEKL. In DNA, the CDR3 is TGCGCCAGCAGAAGCGGGCTGAACACTGAAGCTTTCTTT. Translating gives CASRSGLNTEAFF.

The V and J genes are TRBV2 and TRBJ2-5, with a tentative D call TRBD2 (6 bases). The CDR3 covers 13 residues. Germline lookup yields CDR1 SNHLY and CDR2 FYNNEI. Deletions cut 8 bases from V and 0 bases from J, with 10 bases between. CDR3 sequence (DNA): TGTGCCAGCCACGCGGGAAACCAAGAGACCCAGTACTTC. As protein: CASHAGNQETQYF.

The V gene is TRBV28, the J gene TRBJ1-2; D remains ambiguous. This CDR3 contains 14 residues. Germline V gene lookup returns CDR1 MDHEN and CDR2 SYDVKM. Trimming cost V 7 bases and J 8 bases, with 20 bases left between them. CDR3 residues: CASTIPETGSGYTF. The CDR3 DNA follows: TGTGCCAGCACAATCCCCGAAACCGGGAGCGGCTACACCTTC.

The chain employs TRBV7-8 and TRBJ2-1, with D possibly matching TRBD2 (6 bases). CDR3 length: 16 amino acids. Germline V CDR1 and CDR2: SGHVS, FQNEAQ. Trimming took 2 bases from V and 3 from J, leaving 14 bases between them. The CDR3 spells CASSLPHGRDYNEQFF. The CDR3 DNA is TGTGCCAGCAGCTTACCCCATGGGCGGGACTACAATGAGCAGTTCTTC.

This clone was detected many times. The CDR3 region is CASSWRSPTDTQYF. CDR3 sequence (DNA): TGTGCCAGCAGCTGGCGCTCCCCCACAGATACGCAGTATTTT. The chain employs TRBV11-2 and TRBJ2-3; D gene ambiguous. Looked up from germline, CDR1 is SGHAT and CDR2 is FQNNGV. The CDR3 is made up of 14 amino acids. V was trimmed by 4 bases and J by 2 bases, leaving 10 bases between them.